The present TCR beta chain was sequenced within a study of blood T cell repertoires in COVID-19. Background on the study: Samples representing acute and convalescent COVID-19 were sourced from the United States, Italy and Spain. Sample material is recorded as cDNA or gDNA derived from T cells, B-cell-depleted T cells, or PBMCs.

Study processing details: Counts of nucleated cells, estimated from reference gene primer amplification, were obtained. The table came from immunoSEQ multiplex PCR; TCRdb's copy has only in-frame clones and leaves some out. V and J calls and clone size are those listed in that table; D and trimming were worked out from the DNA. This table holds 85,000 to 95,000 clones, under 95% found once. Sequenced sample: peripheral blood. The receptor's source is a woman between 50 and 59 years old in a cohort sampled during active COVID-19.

The CDR3 is CASSVGLLRERTYNEQFF. The CDR3 nucleotides read TGTGCCAGCAGCGTGGGGTTACTACGGGAGAGAACCTACAATGAGCAGTTCTTC. This chain joins TRBV5-8 and TRBJ2-1; D possibly corresponds to TRBD2 (6 bases). V was trimmed by 4 bases and J by 2 bases, leaving 22 bases between them. The CDR3 contains 18 residues. CDR1 is SGHTS and CDR2 is YDEGEE in the germline V gene.